This note documents a single TCR beta chain sequence. A far larger clone is off by one base, so a read error is likely. Each donor was a Caucasian adult residing in Nashville, Tennessee. An even split of each subset's genomic DNA across several immunoSEQ plates was performed. Unsorted PBMC DNA sequencing spanned ten immunoSEQ deep assay plates. Generated by immunoSEQ multiplex PCR, the TCRdb table keeps only in-frame clones and is missing some. The sample lists about half a million clones; over 70% were seen once. These data come from a study of shared clonotypes between healthy human individuals. This sequence originates from a woman aged 40 to 49 in good health. Some clones in this sample may be carry-over from other donors' samples. The source material was PBMCs.

CDR3 DNA: TGTGCCAGCAGCCTGACTCACACCTACAAGCAGTACTTC. It is translated as CASSLTHTYKQYF. This chain links TRBV7-8 with TRBJ2-7, with D hard to call. CDR1 is SGHVS, CDR2 FQNEAQ, per germline. The CDR3 has 13 residues.